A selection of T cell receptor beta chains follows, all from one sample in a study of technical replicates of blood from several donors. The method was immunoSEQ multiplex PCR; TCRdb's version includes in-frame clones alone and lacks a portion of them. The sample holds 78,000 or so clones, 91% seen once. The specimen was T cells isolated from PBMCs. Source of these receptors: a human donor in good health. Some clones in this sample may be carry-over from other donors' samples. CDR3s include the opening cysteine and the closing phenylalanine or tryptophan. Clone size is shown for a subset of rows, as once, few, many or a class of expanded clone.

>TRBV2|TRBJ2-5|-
CASRIVQGALFIGQETQYF
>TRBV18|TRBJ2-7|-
CASSPPVLDRAFRSSYEQYF
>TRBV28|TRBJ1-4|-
CASSGQGARMFF
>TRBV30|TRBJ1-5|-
CAWSVFRDRGQPQHF
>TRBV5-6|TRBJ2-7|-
CASTPPWGRTYEQYF
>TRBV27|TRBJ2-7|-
CASSTSGYEQYF
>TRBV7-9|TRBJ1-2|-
CASSTSDTGVYGYTF
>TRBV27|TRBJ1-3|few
CASSPLQGQEEDTIYF
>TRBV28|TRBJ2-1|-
CASRERRLGSSYNEQFF
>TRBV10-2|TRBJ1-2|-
CASIPKGQGRLYGYTF
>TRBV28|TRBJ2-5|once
CASRSGTAYQETQYF
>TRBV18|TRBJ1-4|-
CASSPWQTGEKLFF
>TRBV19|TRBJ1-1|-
CASSMHGGTEAFF
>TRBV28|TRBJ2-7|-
CASSLESSYEQYF
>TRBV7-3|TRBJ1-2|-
CASSPGQGYGYTF
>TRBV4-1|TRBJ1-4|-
CATRGAGEEKLFF
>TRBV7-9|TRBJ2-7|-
CASSSPSGSTTYEQYF
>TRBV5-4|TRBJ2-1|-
CASSLGGSIGYVNEQFF
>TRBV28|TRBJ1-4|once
CASSLWTASNEKLFF
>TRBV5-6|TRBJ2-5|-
CASSVSETQYF
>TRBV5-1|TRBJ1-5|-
CASSLSGGPGKQPQHF
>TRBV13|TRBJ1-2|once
CASSYRGNANYGYTF
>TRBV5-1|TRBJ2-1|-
CASSLPPAVYNEQFF
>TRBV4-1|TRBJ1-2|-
CASSQVGADYGYTF
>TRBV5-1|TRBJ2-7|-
CASSYDTQGYGYEQYF
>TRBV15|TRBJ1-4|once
CATSRDFSRGRGAKLFF
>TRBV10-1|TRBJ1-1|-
CASSAGRANTEAFF
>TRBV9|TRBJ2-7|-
CASSVAAAGPYEQYF
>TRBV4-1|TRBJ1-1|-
CASSPTLNTEAFF
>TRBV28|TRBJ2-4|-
CASSLELNIQYF
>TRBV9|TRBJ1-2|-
CASSGTGTGTYGYTF
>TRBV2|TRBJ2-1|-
CASSLGRNEQFF
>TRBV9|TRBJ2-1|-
CASSVAGQGINNEQFF
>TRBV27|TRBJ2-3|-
CASSLVGLAGVTDTQYF
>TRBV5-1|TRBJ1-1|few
CASSEDRVKAFF
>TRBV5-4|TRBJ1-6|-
CASSSRTGGRSPLHF
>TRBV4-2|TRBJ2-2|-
CASSQEEGGTGELFF
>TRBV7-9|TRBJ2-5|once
CASSYREETQYF
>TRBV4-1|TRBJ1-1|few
CASSQVSTGTNTEAFF
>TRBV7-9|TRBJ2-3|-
CASRPLAGTDTQYF
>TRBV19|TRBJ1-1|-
CASRGQGREAFF
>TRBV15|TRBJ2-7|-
CATSRSTGLAVYEQYF
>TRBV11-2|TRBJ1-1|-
CASSEGVTEAFF
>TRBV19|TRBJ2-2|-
CASSLRQGTGELFF
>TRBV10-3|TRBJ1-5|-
CAISESGGNQPQHF
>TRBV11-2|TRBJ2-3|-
CAAGDTQYF
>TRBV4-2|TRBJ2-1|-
CASSQDGSGSSYNEQFF
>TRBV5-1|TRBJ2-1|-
CASSFRTGNEQFF
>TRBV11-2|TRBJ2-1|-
CASSRLAGGPNEQFF
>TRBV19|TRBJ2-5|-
CASSLWGTGKETQYF
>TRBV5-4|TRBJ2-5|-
CASSFPRGQGGVGETQYF
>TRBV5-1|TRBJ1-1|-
CASSLFSSGVNTEAFF
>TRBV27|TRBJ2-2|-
CASTLTPAGLSTGELFF